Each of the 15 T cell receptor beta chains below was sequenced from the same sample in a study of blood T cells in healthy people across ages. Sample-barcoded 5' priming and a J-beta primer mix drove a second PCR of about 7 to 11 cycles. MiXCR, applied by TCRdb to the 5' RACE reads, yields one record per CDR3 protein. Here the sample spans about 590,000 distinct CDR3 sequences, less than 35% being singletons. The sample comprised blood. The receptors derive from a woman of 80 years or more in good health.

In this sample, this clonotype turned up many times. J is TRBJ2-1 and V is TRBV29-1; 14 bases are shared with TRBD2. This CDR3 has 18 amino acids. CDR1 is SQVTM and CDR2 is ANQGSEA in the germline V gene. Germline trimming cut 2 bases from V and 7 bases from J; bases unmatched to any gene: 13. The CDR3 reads CSVETGTSGGPVGNEQFF. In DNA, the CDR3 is TGCAGCGTTGAAACAGGGACTAGCGGGGGCCCCGTAGGAAATGAGCAGTTCTTC.

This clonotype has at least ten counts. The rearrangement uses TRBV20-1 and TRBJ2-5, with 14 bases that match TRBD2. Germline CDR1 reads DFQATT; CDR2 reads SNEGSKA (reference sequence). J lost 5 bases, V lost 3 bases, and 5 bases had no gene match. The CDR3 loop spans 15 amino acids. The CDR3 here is CSASRTSGGWETQYF. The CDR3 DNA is TGCAGTGCTAGCCGGACTAGCGGGGGGTGGGAGACCCAGTACTTC.

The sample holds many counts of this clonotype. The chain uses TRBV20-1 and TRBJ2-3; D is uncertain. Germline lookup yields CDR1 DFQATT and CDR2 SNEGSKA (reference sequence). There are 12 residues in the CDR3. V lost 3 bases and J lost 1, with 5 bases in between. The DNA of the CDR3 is TGCAGTGCTAGCCAGGGCACAGATACGCAGTATTTT. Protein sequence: CSASQGTDTQYF.

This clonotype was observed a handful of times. The CDR3 nucleotides are TGCAGTGCGGGACAGGGGGACACTGAAGCTTTCTTT. Protein product: CSAGQGDTEAFF. The rearrangement uses TRBV20-1 and TRBJ1-1; TRBD1 agrees at 11 bases. The CDR3 length is 12 residues. Trimming cost V 6 bases and J 3 bases; bases outside gene matches: 0. Germline V gene lookup returns CDR1 DFQATT and CDR2 SNEGSKA (reference sequence).

Here the CDR3 reads CSARVAGRGAFDTEAFF. CDR3 coding DNA: TGCAGTGCTAGAGTTGCAGGCAGGGGGGCCTTTGACACTGAAGCTTTCTTT. J is TRBJ1-1 and V is TRBV20-1; 7 bases match TRBD1. Per the germline V gene, CDR1 is DFQATT and CDR2 is SNEGSKA (reference sequence). V shed 1 base, J shed 3 bases, and the junction held 14 bases outside the gene matches. This CDR3 spans 17 amino acids.

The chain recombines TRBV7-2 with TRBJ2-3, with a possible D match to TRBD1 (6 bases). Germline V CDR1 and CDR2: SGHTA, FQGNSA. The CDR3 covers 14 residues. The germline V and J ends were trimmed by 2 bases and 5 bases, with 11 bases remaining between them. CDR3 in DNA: TGTGCCAGCAGCTTATCAGGGGCGGTAGATACGCAGTATTTT. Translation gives CASSLSGAVDTQYF.

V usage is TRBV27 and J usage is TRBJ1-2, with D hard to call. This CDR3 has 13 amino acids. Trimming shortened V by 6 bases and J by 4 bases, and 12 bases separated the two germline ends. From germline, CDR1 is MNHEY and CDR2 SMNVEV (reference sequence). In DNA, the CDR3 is TGTGCCAGCAGCCCAGCGGGTATCTATGGCTACACCTTC. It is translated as CASSPAGIYGYTF.

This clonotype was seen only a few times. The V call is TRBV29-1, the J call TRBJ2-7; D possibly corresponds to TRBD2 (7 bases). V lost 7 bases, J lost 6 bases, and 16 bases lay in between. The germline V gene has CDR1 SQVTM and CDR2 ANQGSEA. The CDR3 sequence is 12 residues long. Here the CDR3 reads CSALTRGPEQYF. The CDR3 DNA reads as TGCAGCGCCCTAACGCGGGGGCCCGAGCAGTACTTC.

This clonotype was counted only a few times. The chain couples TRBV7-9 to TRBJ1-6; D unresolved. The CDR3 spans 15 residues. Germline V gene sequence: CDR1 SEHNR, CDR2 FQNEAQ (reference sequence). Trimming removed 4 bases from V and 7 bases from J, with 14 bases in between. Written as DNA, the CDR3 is TGTGCCAGCAGCTCTCGACGGCCAGAAAATTCACCCCTCCACTTT. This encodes CASSSRRPENSPLHF.

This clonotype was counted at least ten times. The CDR3 region has the DNA TGTGCCAGCAGTGGACCGGGACAGGGCCTCTCTGGGGCCAACGTCCTGACTTTC. It encodes CASSGPGQGLSGANVLTF. The chain uses TRBV6-2 or TRBV6-3 and TRBJ2-6, with 9 nucleotides matching TRBD1. J lost 0 bases, V lost 5 bases, and 8 bases had no gene match. In germline, CDR1 is MNHEY, CDR2 SVGEGT. The CDR3 totals 18 residues.

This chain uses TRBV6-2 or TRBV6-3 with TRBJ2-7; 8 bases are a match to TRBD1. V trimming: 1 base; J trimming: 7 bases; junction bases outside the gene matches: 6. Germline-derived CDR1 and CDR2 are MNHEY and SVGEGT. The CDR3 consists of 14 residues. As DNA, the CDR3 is TGTGCCAGCAGTTACTTTCAGGGGGCGATTGAGCAGTACTTC. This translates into CASSYFQGAIEQYF.

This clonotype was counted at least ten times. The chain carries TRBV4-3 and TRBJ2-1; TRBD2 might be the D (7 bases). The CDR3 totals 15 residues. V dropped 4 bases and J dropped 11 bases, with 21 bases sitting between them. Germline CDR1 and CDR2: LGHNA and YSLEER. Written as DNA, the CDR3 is TGCGCCAGCAGCCGAGGGAGGGGCGGGGGCGCACAGCAGTTCTTC. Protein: CASSRGRGGGAQQFF.

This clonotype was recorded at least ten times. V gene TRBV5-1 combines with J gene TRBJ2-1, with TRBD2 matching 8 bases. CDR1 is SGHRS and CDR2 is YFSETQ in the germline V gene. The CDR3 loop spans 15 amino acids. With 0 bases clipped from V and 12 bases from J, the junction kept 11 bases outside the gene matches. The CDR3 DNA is TGCGCCAGCAGCTTGGTCGGGGGGGCCGGTGATACGCAGTTCTTC. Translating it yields CASSLVGGAGDTQFF.

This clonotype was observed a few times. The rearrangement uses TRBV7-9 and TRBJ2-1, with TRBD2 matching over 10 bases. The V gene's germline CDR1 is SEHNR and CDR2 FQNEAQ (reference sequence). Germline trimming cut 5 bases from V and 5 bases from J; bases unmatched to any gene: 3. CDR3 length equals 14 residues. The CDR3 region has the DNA TGTGCCAGCAGCCGAGCGGGGGGGAACAATGAGCAGTTCTTC. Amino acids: CASSRAGGNNEQFF.

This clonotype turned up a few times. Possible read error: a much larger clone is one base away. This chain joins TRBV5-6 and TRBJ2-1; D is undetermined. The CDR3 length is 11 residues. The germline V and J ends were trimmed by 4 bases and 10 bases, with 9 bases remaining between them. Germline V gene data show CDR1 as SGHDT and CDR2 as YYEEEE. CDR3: CASSLRAEQFF. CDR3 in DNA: TGTGCCAGCAGCCTTCGTGCGGAGCAGTTCTTC.